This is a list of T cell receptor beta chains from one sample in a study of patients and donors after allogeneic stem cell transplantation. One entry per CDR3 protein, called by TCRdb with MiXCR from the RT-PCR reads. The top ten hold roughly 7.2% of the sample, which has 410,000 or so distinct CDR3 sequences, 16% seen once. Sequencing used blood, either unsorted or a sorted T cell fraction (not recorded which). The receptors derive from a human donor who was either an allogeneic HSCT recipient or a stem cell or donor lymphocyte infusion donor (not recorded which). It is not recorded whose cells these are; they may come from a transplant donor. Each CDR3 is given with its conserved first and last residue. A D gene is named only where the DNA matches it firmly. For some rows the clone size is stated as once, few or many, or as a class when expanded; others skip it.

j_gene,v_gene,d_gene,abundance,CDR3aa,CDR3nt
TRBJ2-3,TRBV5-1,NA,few,CASSIWFRTAQDTDTQYF,TGCGCCAGCAGCATTTGGTTCCGGACCGCCCAGGACACAGATACGCAGTATTTT
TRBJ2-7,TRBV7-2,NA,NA,CASSITGTSSYEQYF,TGTGCCAGCAGCATAACCGGGACCTCGTCCTACGAGCAGTACTTC
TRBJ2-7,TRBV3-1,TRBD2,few,CASSRLAGDYEQYF,TGTGCCAGCAGCCGACTAGCGGGGGACTACGAGCAGTACTTC
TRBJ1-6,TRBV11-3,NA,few,CASSKTAYSPLHF,TGTGCCAGCAGCAAAACGGCGTATTCACCCCTCCACTTT
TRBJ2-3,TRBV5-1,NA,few,CASSLEARPQDTQYF,TGCGCCAGCAGCTTGGAAGCGCGCCCACAAGATACGCAGTATTTT
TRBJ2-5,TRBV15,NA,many,CATSRDSETQYF,TGTGCCACCAGCAGAGATTCGGAGACCCAGTACTTC
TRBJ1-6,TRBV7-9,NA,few,CASSLGLSYSPLHF,TGTGCCAGCAGCTTAGGTTTGAGCTATTCACCCCTCCACTTT
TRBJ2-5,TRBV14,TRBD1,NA,CASSHPGQVRQETQYF,TGTGCCAGCAGCCACCCCGGACAGGTTCGCCAAGAGACCCAGTACTTC
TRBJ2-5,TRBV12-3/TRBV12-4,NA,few,CASSWVTGSQETQYF,TGTGCCAGCAGTTGGGTTACGGGCAGCCAAGAGACCCAGTACTTC
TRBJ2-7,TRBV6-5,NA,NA,CASSYSASSRAYEQYF,TGTGCCAGCAGTTACTCGGCCTCGAGTAGGGCCTACGAGCAGTACTTC
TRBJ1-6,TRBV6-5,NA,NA,CASSYGVREKDSPLHF,TGTGCCAGCAGTTACGGCGTTAGGGAAAAGGATTCACCCCTCCACTTT
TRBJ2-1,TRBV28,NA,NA,CASKHPRANEQFF,TGTGCCAGCAAACACCCCAGGGCCAATGAGCAGTTCTTC
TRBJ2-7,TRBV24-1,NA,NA,CATSDSRTVSYEQYF,TGTGCCACCAGTGATTCGAGGACTGTCTCCTACGAGCAGTACTTC
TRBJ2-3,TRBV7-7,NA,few,CASSARQGGTQYF,TGTGCTAGCAGCGCAAGACAGGGAGGTACGCAGTATTTT
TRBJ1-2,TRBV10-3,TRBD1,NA,CAISESKGAGYGYTF,TGTGCCATCAGTGAGTCGAAGGGGGCGGGCTATGGCTACACCTTC
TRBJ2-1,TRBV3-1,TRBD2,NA,CASSQGRRGVYNEQFF,TGTGCCAGCAGCCAAGGCCGGCGGGGGGTTTACAATGAGCAGTTCTTC
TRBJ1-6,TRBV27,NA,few,CASSQGEGSPLHF,TGTGCCAGCAGTCAAGGGGAAGGTTCACCCCTCCACTTT
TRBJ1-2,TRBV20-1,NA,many,CSARDERSYGYTF,TGCAGTGCTAGAGATGAAAGAAGCTATGGCTACACCTTC
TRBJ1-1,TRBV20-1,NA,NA,CSASGMGGYEAFF,TGCAGTGCTAGCGGTATGGGGGGCTACGAAGCTTTCTTT
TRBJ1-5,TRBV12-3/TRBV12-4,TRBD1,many,CASRGGQGGHQPQHF,TGTGCCAGCAGGGGAGGACAGGGAGGGCATCAGCCCCAGCATTTT
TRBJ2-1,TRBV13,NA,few,CASSLSSLYNEQFF,TGTGCCAGCAGCTTAAGTTCCTTATACAATGAGCAGTTCTTC
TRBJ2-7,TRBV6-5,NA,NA,CASSYSISGYEQYF,TGTGCCAGCAGTTACTCGATTTCAGGTTACGAGCAGTACTTC